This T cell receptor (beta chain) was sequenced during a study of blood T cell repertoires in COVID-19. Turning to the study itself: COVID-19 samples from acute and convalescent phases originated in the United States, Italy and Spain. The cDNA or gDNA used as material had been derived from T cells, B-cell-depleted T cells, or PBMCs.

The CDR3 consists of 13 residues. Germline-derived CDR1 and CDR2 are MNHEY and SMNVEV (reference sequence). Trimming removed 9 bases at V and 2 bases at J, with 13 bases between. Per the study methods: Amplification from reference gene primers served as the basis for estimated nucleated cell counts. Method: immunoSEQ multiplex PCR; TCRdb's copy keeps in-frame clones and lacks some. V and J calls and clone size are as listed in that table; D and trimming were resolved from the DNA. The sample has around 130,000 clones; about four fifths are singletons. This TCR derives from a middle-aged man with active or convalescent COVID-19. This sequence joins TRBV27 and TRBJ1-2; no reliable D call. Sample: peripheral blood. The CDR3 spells CASRRAGNYGYTF. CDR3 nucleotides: TGTGCCAGTCGCCGGGCGGGCAACTATGGCTACACCTTC.